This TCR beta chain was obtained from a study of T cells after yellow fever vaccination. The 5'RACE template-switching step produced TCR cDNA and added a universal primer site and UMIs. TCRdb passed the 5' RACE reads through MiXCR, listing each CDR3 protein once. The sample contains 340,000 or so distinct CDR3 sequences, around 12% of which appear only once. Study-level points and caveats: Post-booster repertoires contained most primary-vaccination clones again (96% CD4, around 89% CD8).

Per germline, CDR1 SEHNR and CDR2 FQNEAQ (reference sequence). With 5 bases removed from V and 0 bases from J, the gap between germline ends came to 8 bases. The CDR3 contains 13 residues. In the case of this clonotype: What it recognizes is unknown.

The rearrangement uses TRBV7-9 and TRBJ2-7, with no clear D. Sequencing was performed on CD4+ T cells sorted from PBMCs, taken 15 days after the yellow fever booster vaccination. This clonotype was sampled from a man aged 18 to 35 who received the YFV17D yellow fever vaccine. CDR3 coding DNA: TGTGCCAGCAGCCCGAAGAGCTCCTACGAGCAGTACGTC. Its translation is CASSPKSSYEQYV.